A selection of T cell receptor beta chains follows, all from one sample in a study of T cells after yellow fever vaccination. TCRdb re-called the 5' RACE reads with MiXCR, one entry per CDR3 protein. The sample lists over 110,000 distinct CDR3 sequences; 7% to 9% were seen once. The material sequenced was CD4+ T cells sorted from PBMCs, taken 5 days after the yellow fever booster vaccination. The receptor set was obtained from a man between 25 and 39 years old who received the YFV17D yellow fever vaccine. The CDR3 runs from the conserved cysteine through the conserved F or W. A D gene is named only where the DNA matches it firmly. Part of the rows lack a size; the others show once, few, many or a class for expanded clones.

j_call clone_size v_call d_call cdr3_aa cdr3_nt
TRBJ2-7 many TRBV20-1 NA CSARSISTYEQYF TGCAGTGCTCGGTCGATTTCGACCTACGAGCAGTACTTC
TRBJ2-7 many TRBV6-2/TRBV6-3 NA CASSYRGGYEQYF TGTGCCAGCAGTTACAGGGGAGGCTACGAGCAGTACTTC
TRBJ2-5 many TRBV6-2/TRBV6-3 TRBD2 CASSRRVAGTRETQYF TGTGCCAGCAGCCGTCGGGTAGCGGGCACCCGGGAGACCCAGTACTTC
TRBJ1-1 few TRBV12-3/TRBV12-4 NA CASSFLQTMNTEAFF TGTGCCAGCAGTTTTCTTCAGACCATGAACACTGAAGCTTTCTTT
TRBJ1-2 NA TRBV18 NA CASSPTDYGYTF TGTGCCAGCTCACCAACAGACTATGGCTACACCTTC
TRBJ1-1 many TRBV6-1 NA CASTEGGWGVEAFF TGTGCCAGCACTGAAGGAGGGTGGGGGGTTGAAGCTTTCTTT
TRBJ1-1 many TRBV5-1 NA CASSDGGRNTEAFF TGCGCCAGCAGCGATGGGGGGAGGAACACTGAAGCTTTCTTT
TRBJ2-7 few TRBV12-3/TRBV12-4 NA CASSLGQLPEQYF TGTGCCAGCAGTTTAGGACAGCTACCCGAGCAGTACTTC
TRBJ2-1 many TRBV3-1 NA CASSQWGDNEQFF TGTGCCAGCAGCCAATGGGGGGACAATGAGCAGTTCTTC
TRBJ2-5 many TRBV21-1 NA CASSITGEVETQYF TGTGCCAGCAGTATTACAGGGGAGGTGGAGACCCAGTACTTC
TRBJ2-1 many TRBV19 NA CASSGTNLVGNEQFF TGTGCCAGTAGTGGAACGAACTTAGTAGGCAATGAGCAGTTCTTC
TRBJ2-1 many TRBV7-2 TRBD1 CASSPPGQWDEQFF TGTGCCAGCAGCCCGCCGGGACAGTGGGATGAGCAGTTCTTC
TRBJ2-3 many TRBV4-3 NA CASSRYRDSADTQYF TGCGCCAGCAGCCGGTACAGGGATTCCGCAGATACGCAGTATTTT
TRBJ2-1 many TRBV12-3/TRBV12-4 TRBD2 CASSSGSGGSYNEQFF TGTGCCAGCAGTTCCGGTTCTGGCGGGAGCTACAATGAGCAGTTCTTC
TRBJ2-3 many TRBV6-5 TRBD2 CASSSKGLADTQYF TGTGCCAGCAGTTCAAAGGGACTAGCAGATACGCAGTATTTT
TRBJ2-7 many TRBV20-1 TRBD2 CSATMGLAGPYEQYF TGCAGTGCTACCATGGGACTAGCGGGTCCCTACGAGCAGTACTTC
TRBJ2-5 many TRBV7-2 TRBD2 CASSLVAGGPGTQYF TGTGCCAGCAGCTTGGTAGCGGGAGGGCCGGGGACCCAGTACTTC
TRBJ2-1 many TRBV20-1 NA CSTVGSNEQFF TGCAGTACCGTCGGGAGCAATGAGCAGTTCTTC
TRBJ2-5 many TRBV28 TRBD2 CASSSQLAGGGYQETQYF TGTGCCAGCAGTTCCCAACTAGCGGGAGGGGGGTACCAAGAGACCCAGTACTTC
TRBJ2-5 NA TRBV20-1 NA CSAERQPYQETQYF TGCAGTGCCGAGAGACAGCCGTACCAAGAGACCCAGTACTTC
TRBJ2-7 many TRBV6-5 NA CASSNLRVAEQYF TGTGCCAGCTCGAACTTGAGAGTGGCGGAGCAGTACTTC
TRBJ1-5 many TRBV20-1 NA CSASLILGPQHF TGCAGTGCTAGTCTCATTCTGGGGCCCCAGCATTTT
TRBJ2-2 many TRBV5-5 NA CASSLVARPRGGELFF TGTGCCAGCAGCTTGGTCGCCAGGCCCCGAGGCGGGGAGCTGTTTTTT
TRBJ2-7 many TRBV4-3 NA CASSRGRTSSYEQYF TGCGCCAGCAGCCGGGGGCGCACCAGCTCCTACGAGCAGTACTTC
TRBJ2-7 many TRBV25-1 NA CASSSRQGLYEQYF TGTGCCAGCAGTTCCAGGCAGGGTTTATACGAGCAGTACTTC
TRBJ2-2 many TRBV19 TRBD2 CASSNLAGVTGELFF TGTGCCAGTAGTAATCTAGCGGGAGTTACCGGGGAGCTGTTTTTT
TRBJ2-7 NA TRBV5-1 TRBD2 CASSLELAGGSEQYF TGCGCCAGCAGCTTGGAACTAGCGGGAGGTTCCGAGCAGTACTTC
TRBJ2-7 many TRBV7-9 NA CASSLGSGPPREQYF TGTGCCAGCAGCTTAGGGTCGGGGCCACCCCGCGAGCAGTACTTC
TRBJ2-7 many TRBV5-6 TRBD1 CASSKDRGVLVEQYF TGTGCCAGCAGCAAGGACAGGGGAGTCCTAGTCGAGCAGTACTTC
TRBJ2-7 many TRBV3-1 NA CASSQVFDEQYF TGTGCCAGCAGCCAAGTCTTCGACGAGCAGTACTTC
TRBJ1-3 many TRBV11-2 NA CASSSRGSGNTIYF TGTGCCAGCAGCTCTAGGGGTTCTGGAAACACCATATATTTT